The sequence of this T cell receptor beta chain was determined in a study of cytomegalovirus exposure and HLA in healthy donors. Findings and limits, study-wide: It was shown in a later analysis that HLA-associated TCR beta chains were more clonally expanded than other, equally common chains. Investigators reported fewer than 200 TCR beta chains as tied to cytomegalovirus. One variant, a missense change in DCLRE1C, was linked in a later analysis to TCR beta V- and J-gene trimming. Most subjects had HLA-A and HLA-B alleles reportedly predicted accurately by TCR beta sequences.

V was clipped by 2 bases and J by 2 bases; unmatched bases: 4. This CDR3 is 14 amino acids long. Looked up from germline, CDR1 is SGHRS and CDR2 is YFSETQ. In regard to this clone: The antigen remains undetermined.

The PCR ran on 60 Vbeta and 13 Jbeta primers. Clones were read by immunoSEQ multiplex PCR, and TCRdb kept only the in-frame ones, dropping some. The repertoire consists of under 75,000 clones, with around 62% occurring once and the leading ten covering over 15%. This TCR was sampled from a man aged 40-49 years in good health and CMV-seropositive. The specimen was PBMCs. J is TRBJ2-7 and V is TRBV5-1; 7 nucleotides line up with TRBD1. CDR3 in DNA: TGCGCCAGCAGCTTTACGACAGGGACCTACGAGCAGTACTTC. It is translated as CASSFTTGTYEQYF.